This entry features one T cell receptor (beta chain) sequence. The antigen remains unidentified. The source of the sample is a study of T cells after yellow fever vaccination. As for the study in general: The SMART-Seq v4 Ultra Low Input method served to prepare the low-cell-number fractions.

For TCR, cDNA came from 5'RACE template switching, which added a universal primer site and UMIs. Each CDR3 protein is one row after TCRdb ran MiXCR on the 5' RACE reads. The table records 300,000 to 450,000 distinct CDR3 sequences, approximately 6% of them present only once. Study-level points and caveats: The CD4 compartment and the CD8 compartment contained a small share of clonotypes in common. Post-booster repertoires again held most primary-vaccination clones (about 95% CD4, about 88% CD8).

The CDR3 is 12 amino acids. Trimming shortened V by 10 bases and J by 5 bases, and 12 bases separated the two germline ends. The germline V gene has CDR1 LNHDA and CDR2 SQIVND (reference sequence). The V call is TRBV19, the J call TRBJ2-4, with D tentatively TRBD1 (7 bases). This sequence originates from a man aged 25 to 40 who received the YFV17D yellow fever vaccine. This material consisted of PBMCs, taken 5 days after the yellow fever booster vaccination. The CDR3: CATSGGQNIQYF. The DNA of the CDR3 is TGTGCCACCTCAGGGGGGCAAAACATTCAGTACTTC.